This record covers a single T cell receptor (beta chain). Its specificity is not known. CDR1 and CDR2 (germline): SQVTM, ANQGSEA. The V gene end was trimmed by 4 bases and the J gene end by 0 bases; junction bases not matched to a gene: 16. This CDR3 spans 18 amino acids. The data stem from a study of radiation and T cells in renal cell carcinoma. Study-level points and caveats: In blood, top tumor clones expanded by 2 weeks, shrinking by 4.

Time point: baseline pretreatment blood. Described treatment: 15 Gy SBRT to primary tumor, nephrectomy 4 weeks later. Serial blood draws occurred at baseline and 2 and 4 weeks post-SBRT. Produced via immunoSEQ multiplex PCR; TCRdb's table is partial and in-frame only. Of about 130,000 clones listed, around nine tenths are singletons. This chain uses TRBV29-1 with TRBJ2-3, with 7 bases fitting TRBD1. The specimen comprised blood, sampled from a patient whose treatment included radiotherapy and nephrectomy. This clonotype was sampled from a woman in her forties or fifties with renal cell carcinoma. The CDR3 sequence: CSVVKWQGDLLSTDTQYF. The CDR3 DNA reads TGCAGCGTTGTTAAGTGGCAGGGGGACCTACTTAGCACAGATACGCAGTATTTT.